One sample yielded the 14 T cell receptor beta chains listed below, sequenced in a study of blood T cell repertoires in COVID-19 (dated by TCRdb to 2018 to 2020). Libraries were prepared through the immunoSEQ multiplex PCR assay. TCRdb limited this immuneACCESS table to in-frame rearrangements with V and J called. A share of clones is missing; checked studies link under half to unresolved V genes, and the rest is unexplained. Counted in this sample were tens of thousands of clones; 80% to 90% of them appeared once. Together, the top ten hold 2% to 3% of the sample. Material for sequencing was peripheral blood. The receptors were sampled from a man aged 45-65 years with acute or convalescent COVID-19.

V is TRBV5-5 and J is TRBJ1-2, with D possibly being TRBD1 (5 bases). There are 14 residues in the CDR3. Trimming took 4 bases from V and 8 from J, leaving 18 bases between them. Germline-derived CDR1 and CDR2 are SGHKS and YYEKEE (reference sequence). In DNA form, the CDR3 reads TGTGCCAGCAGCCGAGACCTAGACAGAAGCGGCTACACCTTC. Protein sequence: CASSRDLDRSGYTF.

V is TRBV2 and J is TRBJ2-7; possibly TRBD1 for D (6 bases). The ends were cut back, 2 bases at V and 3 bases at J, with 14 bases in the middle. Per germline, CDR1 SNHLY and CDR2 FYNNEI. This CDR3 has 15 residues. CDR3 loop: CASSELGDTRYEQYF. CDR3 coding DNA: TGTGCCAGCAGTGAACTGGGGGACACCCGCTACGAGCAGTACTTC.

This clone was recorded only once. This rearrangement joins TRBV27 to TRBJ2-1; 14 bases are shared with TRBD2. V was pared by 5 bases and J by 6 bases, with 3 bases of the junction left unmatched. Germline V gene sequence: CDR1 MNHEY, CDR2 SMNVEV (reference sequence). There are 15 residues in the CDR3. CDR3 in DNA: TGTGCCAGCAGTCCGGGGACTAGCGGGGGCAATGAGCAGTTCTTC. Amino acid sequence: CASSPGTSGGNEQFF.

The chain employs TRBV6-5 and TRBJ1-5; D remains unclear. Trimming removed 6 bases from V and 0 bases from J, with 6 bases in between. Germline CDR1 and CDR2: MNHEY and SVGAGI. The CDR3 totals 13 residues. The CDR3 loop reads CASRTGSNQPQHF. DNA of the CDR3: TGTGCCAGCAGAACGGGTAGCAATCAGCCCCAGCATTTT.

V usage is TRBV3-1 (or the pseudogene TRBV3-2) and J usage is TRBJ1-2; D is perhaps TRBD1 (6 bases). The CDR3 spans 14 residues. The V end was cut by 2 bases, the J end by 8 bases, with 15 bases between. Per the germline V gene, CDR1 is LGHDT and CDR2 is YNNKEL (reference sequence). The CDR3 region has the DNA TGTGCCAGCAGCCAACTTGACAGGTCGGGGGGCTACACCTTC. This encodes CASSQLDRSGGYTF.

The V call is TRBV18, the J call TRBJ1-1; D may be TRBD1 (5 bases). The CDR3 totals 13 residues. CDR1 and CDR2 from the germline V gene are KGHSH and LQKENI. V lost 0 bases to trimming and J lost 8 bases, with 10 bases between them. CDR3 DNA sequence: TGTGCCAGCTCACCACCTGTCCAGGGCGAAGCTTTCTTT. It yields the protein CASSPPVQGEAFF. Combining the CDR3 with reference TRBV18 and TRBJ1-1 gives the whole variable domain NAGVMQNPRHLVRRRGQEARLRCSPMKGHSHVYWYRQLPEEGLKFMVYLQKENIIDESGMPKERFSAEFPKEGPSILRIQQVVRGDSAAYFCASSPPVQGEAFFGQGTRLTVV.

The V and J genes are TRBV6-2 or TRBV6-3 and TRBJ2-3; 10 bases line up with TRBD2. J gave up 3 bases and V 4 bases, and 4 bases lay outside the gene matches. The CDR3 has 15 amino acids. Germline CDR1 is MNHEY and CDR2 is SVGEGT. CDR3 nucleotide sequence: TGTGCCAGCAGTTGGGCTAGCGGGGGAACAGATACGCAGTATTTT. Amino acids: CASSWASGGTDTQYF.

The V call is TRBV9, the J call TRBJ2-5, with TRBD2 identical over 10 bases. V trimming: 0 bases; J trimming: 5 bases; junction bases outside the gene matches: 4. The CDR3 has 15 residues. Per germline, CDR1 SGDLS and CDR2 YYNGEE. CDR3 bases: TGTGCCAGCAGCGTAGGGGGGACTAGCGTGGAGACCCAGTACTTC. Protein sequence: CASSVGGTSVETQYF.

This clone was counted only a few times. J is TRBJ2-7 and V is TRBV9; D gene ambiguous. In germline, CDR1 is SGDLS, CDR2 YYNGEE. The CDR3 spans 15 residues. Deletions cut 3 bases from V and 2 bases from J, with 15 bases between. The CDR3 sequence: CASSAGVLYPYEQYF. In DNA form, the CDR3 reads TGTGCCAGCAGCGCCGGTGTTCTATACCCCTACGAGCAGTACTTC.

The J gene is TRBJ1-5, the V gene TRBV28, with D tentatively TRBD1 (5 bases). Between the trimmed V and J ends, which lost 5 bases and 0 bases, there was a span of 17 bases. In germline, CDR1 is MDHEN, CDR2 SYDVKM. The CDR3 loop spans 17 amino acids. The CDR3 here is CASSLYTSGFSNQPQHF. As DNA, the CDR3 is TGTGCCAGCAGTCTATACACCTCAGGGTTTAGCAATCAGCCCCAGCATTTT.

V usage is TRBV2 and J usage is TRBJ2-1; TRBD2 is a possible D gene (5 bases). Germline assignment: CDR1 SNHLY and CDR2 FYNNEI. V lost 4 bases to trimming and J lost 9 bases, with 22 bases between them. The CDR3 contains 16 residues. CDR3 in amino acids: CASSGELVLRSGEQFF. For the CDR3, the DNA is TGTGCCAGCAGTGGTGAACTAGTTTTAAGGTCGGGTGAGCAGTTCTTC.

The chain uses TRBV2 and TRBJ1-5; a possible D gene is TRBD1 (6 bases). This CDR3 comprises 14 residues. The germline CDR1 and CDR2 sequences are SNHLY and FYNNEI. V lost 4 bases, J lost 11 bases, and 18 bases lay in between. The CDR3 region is CASSVTGRERTQHF. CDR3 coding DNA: TGTGCCAGCAGTGTGACAGGTCGAGAACGGACCCAGCATTTT.

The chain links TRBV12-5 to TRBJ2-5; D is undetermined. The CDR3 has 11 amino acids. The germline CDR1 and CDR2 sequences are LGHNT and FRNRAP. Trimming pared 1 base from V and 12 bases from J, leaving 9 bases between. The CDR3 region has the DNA TGTGCTAGTGGTTTGGACAGCCCGGAGTACTTC. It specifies CASGLDSPEYF.

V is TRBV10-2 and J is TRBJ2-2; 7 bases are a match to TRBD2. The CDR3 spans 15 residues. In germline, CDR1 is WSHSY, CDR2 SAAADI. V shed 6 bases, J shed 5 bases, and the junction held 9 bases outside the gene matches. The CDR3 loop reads CASSVTSVGTGELFF. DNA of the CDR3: TGCGCCAGCAGCGTCACTAGCGTGGGGACCGGGGAGCTGTTTTTT.